The rows below give T cell receptor beta chains drawn from one sample of a study of identical twins. TCRdb re-called the 5' RACE reads with MiXCR, one entry per CDR3 protein. This table holds some 300,000 distinct CDR3 sequences, more than 9% found once. The data were also submitted as part of a second study, on yellow fever vaccine responses in identical twins.

The sample consisted of CD8+ T cells sorted from blood. Every receptor here comes from a young woman in good health. The CDR3 runs from the conserved cysteine through the conserved F or W. The order of the fields is D gene, J gene, V gene, clone size, CDR3 protein, CDR3 DNA. The D gene is left open where the match is weak. Expanded clones get a size class; other rows say once, few or many, or leave the size out.

TRBD1,TRBJ2-4,TRBV5-1,few,CASSSSGTGVFIQYF,TGCGCCAGCAGCTCGTCCGGGACAGGGGTTTTCATTCAGTACTTC
NA,TRBJ2-1,TRBV28,few,CASSLKGGIYNEQFF,TGTGCCAGCAGTTTAAAAGGGGGAATCTACAATGAGCAGTTCTTC
TRBD2,TRBJ2-1,TRBV11-2,many,CASSLVRPLAGTNEQFF,TGTGCCAGCAGCTTAGTGAGGCCTCTAGCGGGAACCAATGAGCAGTTCTTC
NA,TRBJ2-2,TRBV6-5,NA,CASSYGKPGELFF,TGTGCCAGCAGTTACGGGAAACCCGGGGAGCTGTTTTTT
NA,TRBJ2-1,TRBV4-2,few,CASSQDLAVDEQFF,TGTGCCAGCAGCCAAGATCTGGCGGTTGATGAGCAGTTCTTC
NA,TRBJ1-1,TRBV4-1,NA,CASSQDPQGNTEAFF,TGCGCCAGCAGCCAAGATCCTCAGGGCAACACTGAAGCTTTCTTT
NA,TRBJ1-4,TRBV6-1,few,CASSGVQNEKLFF,TGTGCCAGCAGTGGGGTGCAGAATGAAAAACTGTTTTTT
NA,TRBJ2-7,TRBV6-1,NA,CASSEAWGLYEQYF,TGTGCCAGCAGTGAAGCGTGGGGACTCTACGAGCAGTACTTC
NA,TRBJ2-3,TRBV6-1,NA,CASRLLSTDTQYF,TGTGCCAGCAGACTTCTAAGCACAGATACGCAGTATTTT
TRBD2,TRBJ2-3,TRBV5-1,NA,CASSLSGGTGDTQYF,TGCGCCAGCAGCCTTAGCGGGGGGACCGGAGATACGCAGTATTTT
NA,TRBJ2-7,TRBV5-1,NA,CASSPRGVTNEQYF,TGCGCCAGCAGCCCCCGAGGGGTCACCAACGAGCAGTACTTC
NA,TRBJ1-5,TRBV27,NA,CASSLSTLWPQHF,TGTGCCAGCAGTTTATCGACCCTCTGGCCCCAGCATTTT
NA,TRBJ2-1,TRBV15,NA,CATSGPTSTGPLSYNEQFF,TGTGCCACCAGCGGGCCGACATCCACAGGGCCCCTCTCCTACAATGAGCAGTTCTTC
NA,TRBJ2-5,TRBV5-1,many,CASRRTTGNQETQYF,TGCGCCAGCAGAAGGACGACAGGAAATCAAGAGACCCAGTACTTC
NA,TRBJ1-1,TRBV3-1,NA,CASSQDVSRRAEAFF,TGTGCCAGCAGCCAAGATGTTTCCAGGAGAGCTGAAGCTTTCTTT
NA,TRBJ2-5,TRBV18,NA,CASSPGRAGKETQYF,TGTGCCAGCTCACCTGGCAGGGCCGGGAAGGAGACCCAGTACTTC
NA,TRBJ2-1,TRBV20-1,NA,CSATAPLRELSYNEQFF,TGCAGTGCTACCGCCCCCTTAAGGGAGCTCTCCTACAATGAGCAGTTCTTC